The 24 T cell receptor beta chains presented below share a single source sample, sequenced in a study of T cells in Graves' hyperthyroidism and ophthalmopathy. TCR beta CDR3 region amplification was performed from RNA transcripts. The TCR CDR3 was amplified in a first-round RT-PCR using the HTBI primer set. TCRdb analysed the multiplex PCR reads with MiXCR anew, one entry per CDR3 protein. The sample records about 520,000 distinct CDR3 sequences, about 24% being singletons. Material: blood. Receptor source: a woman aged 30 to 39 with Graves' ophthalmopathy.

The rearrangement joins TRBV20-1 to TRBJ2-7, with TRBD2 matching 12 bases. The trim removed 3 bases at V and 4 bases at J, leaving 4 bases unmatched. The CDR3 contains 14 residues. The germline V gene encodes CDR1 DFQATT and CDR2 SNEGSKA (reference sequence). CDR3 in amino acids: CSASRLAGVYEQYF. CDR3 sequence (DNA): TGCAGTGCTAGTAGACTAGCGGGAGTGTACGAGCAGTACTTC.

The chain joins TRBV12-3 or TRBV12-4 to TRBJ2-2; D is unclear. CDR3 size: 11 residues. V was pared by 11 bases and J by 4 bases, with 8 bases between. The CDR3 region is CAGLSTGELFF. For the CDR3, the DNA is TGTGCCGGCCTTTCCACCGGGGAGCTGTTTTTT.

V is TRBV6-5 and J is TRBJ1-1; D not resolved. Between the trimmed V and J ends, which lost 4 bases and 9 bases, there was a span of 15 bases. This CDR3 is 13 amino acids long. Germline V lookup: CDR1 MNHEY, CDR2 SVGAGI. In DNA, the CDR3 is TGTGCCAGCAGTTTTATGTCACCATCTAAAGCTTTCTTT. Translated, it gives CASSFMSPSKAFF.

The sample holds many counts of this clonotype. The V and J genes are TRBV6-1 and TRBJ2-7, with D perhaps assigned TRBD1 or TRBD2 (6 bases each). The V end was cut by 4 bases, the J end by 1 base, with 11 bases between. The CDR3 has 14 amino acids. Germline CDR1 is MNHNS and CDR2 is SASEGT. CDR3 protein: CASSGGGQSYEQYF. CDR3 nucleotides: TGTGCCAGCAGTGGGGGAGGACAGTCCTACGAGCAGTACTTC.

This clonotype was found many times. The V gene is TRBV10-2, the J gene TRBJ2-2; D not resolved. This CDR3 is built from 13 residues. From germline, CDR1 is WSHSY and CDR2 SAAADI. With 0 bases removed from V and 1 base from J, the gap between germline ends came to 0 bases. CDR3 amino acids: CASSESNTGELFF. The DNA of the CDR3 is TGCGCCAGCAGTGAGTCGAACACCGGGGAGCTGTTTTTT.

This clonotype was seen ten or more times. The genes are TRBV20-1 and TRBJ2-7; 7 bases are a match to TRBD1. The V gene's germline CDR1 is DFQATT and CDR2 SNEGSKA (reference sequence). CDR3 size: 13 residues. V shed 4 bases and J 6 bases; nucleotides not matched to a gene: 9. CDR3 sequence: CSATGTVKSEQYF. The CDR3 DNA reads TGCAGTGCTACCGGGACAGTGAAGAGCGAGCAGTACTTC.

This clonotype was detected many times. The DNA for the CDR3 is TGTGCCAGCAGAGAACCCAGGGGAGGGGGGGTGAACACTGAAGCTTTCTTT. Encoded protein: CASREPRGGGVNTEAFF. The chain carries TRBV2 and TRBJ1-1, with D possibly matching TRBD1 (6 bases). CDR3 size: 17 residues. The germline V gene encodes CDR1 SNHLY and CDR2 FYNNEI. Trimming stripped 6 bases from V and 0 bases from J, with 20 bases between.

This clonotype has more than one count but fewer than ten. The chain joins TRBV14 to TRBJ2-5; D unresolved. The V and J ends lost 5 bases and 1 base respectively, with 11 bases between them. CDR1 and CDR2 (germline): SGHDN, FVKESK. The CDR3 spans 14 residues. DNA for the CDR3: TGTGCCAGCAGCAGACGACACATCCAAGAGACCCAGTACTTC. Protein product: CASSRRHIQETQYF.

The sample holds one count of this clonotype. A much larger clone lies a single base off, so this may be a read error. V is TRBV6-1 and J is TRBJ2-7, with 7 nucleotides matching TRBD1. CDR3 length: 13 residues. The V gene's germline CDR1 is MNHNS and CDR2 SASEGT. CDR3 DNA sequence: TGTACCAGCGCTAGGGACAGCCCCTACGAGCAGTACTTC. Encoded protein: CTSARDSPYEQYF.

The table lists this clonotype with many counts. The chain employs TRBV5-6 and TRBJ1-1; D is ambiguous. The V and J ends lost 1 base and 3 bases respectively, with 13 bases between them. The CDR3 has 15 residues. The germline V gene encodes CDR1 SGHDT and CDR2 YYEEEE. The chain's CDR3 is CASSLLEKWDTEAFF. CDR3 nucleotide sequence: TGTGCCAGCAGCTTGTTGGAGAAATGGGACACTGAAGCTTTCTTT.

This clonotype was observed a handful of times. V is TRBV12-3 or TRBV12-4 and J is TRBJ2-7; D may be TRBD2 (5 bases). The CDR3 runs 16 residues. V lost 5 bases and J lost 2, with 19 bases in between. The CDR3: CASSPTPGSGPYEQYF. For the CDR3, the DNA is TGTGCCAGCAGTCCCACCCCGGGCAGCGGACCCTACGAGCAGTACTTC.

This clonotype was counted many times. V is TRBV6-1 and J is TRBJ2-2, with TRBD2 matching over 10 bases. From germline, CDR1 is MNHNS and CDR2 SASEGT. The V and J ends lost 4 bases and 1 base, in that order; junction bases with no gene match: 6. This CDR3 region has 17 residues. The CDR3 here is CASSVSSGGQNTGELFF. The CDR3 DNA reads TGTGCCAGCAGTGTATCTAGCGGGGGCCAGAACACCGGGGAGCTGTTTTTT.

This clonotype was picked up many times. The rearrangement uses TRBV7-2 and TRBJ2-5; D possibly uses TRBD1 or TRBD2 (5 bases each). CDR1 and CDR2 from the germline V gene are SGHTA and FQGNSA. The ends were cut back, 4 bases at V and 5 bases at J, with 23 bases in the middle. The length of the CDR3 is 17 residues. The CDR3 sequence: CASSSLTGTPGMETQYF. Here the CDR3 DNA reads TGTGCCAGCAGCTCTCTAACCGGGACCCCGGGGATGGAGACCCAGTACTTC.

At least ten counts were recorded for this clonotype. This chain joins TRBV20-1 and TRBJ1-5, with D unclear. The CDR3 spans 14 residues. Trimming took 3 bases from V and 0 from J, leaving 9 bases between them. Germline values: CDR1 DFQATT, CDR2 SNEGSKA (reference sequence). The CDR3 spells CSASVVNSNQPQHF. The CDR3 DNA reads TGCAGTGCTAGTGTAGTTAATAGCAATCAGCCCCAGCATTTT.

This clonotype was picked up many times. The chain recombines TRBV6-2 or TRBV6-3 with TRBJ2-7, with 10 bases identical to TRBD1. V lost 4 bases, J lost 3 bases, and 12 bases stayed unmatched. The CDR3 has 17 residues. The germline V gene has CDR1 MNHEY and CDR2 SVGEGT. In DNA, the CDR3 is TGTGCCAGCAGTTCTACCGGGACAGGGGAGTTAGGCTACGAGCAGTACTTC. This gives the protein CASSSTGTGELGYEQYF.

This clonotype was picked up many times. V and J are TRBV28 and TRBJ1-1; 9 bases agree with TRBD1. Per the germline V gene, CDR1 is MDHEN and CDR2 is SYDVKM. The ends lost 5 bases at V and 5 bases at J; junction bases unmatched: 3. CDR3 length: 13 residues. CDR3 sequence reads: CASSGGQGTEAFF. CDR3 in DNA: TGTGCCAGCAGTGGGGGACAGGGAACTGAAGCTTTCTTT.

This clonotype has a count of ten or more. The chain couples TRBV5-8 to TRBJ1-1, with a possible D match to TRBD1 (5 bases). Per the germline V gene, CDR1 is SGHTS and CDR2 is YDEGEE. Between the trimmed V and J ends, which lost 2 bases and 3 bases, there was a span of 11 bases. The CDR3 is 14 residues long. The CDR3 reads CASSFGHSDTEAFF. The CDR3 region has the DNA TGTGCCAGCAGCTTCGGACATTCAGACACTGAAGCTTTCTTT.

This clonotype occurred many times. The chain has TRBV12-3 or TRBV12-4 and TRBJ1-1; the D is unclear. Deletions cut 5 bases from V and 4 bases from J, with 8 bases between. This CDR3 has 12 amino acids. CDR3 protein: CASSPSGTEAFF. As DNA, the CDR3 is TGTGCCAGCAGTCCTTCGGGCACTGAAGCTTTCTTT.

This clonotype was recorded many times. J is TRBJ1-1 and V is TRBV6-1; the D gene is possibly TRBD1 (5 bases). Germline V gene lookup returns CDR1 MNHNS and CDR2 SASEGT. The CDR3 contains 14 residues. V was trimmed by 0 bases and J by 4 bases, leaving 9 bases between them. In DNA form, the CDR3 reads TGTGCCAGCAGTGAAGCTCAGGGTATCACTGAAGCTTTCTTT. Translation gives CASSEAQGITEAFF.

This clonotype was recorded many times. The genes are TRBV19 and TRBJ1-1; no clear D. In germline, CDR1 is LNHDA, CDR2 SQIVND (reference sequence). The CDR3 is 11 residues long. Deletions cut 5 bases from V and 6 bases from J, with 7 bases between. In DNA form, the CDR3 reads TGTGCCAGTAGTTCTCCGGCTGAAGCTTTCTTT. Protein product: CASSSPAEAFF.

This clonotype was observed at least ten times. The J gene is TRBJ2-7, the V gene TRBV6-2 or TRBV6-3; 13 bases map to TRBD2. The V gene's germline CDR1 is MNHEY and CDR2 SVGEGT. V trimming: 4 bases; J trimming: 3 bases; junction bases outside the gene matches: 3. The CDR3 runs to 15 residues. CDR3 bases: TGTGCCAGCAGTTTCGGACTAGCGGGAGACTACGAGCAGTACTTC. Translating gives CASSFGLAGDYEQYF.

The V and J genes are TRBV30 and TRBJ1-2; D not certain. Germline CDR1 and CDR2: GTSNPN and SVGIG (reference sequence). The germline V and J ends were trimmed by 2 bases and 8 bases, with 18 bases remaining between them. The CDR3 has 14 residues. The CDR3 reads CAWSSPPTGWGYTF. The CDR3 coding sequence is TGTGCCTGGAGTTCCCCCCCAACGGGATGGGGCTACACCTTC.

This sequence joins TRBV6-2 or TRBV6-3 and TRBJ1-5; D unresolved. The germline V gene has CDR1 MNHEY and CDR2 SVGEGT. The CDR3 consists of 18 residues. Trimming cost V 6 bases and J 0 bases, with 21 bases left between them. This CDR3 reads CASSYPRSSFYSNQPQHF. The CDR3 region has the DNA TGTGCCAGCAGCTACCCTCGCAGCAGCTTTTATAGCAATCAGCCCCAGCATTTT.

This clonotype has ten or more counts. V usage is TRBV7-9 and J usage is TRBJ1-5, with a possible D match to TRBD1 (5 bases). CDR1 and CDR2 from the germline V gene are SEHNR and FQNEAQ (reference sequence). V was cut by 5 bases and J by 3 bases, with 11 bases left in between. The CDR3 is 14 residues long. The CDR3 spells CASSMDTTNQPQHF. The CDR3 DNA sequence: TGTGCCAGCAGCATGGACACCACCAATCAGCCCCAGCATTTT.